This T cell receptor (beta chain) was captured in a study of blood T cells in healthy people across ages. V lost 3 bases, J lost 10 bases, and 19 bases lay in between. CDR1 DFQATT and CDR2 SNEGSKA come from the germline V gene (reference sequence). CDR3 length: 14 residues. Study-wide findings and caveats: Both naive CD4+ cell counts and diversity were greater in long-lived donors than in aged donors.

As to this clonotype: Antigen unknown.

The second PCR ran about 6 to 11 cycles with a sample-barcoded 5' primer and J-beta primers. TCRdb redid the calling of the 5' RACE reads with MiXCR, one entry per CDR3 protein. The sample lists hundreds of thousands of distinct CDR3 sequences, around 49% seen once, with 30% to 35% in the top ten. The source is a woman in her sixties in good health. Source material: blood. This rearrangement joins TRBV20-1 to TRBJ2-1, with D perhaps assigned TRBD1 or TRBD2 (5 bases each). As DNA, the CDR3 is TGCAGTGCTAGGATTTCTAAGCCGGGACCCGAGCAGTTCTTC. Its protein product is CSARISKPGPEQFF.